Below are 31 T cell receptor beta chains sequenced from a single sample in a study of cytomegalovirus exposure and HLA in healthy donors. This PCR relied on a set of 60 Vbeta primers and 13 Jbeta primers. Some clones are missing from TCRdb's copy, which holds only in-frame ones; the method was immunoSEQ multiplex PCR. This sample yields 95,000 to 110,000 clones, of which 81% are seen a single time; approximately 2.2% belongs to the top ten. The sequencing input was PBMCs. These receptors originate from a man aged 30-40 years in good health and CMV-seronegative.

The DNA of the CDR3 is TGTGCCAGCAGCGTAGCACCCGAGTACAATGAGCAGTTCTTC. It codes for CASSVAPEYNEQFF. The chain uses TRBV9 and TRBJ2-1; D gene uncertain. The CDR3 loop spans 14 amino acids. Looked up from germline, CDR1 is SGDLS and CDR2 is YYNGEE. Trimming cost V 0 bases and J 4 bases, with 8 bases left between them.

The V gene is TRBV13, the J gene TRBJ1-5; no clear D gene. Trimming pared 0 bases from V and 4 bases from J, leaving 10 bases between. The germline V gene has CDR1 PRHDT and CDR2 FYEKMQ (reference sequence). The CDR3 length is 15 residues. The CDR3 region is CASSLGREDNQPQHF. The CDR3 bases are TGTGCCAGCAGCTTAGGGCGAGAAGATAATCAGCCCCAGCATTTT.

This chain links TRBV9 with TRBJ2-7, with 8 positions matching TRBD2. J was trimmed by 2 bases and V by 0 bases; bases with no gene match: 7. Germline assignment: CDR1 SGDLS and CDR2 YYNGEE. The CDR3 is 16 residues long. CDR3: CASSVGDGGGTYEQYF. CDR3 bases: TGTGCCAGCAGCGTAGGTGACGGCGGGGGGACCTACGAGCAGTACTTC.

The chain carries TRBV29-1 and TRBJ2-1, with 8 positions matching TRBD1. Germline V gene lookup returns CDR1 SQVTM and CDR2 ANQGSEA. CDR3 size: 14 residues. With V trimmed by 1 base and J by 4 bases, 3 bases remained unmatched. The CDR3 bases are TGCAGCGTTGAAGGACAGGGGCGATACAATGAGCAGTTCTTC. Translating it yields CSVEGQGRYNEQFF.

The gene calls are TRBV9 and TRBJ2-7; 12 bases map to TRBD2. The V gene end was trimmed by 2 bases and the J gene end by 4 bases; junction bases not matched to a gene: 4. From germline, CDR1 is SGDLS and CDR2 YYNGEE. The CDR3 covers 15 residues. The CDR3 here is CASSVGLAGLYEQYF. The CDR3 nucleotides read TGTGCCAGCAGCGTCGGACTAGCGGGGTTATACGAGCAGTACTTC.

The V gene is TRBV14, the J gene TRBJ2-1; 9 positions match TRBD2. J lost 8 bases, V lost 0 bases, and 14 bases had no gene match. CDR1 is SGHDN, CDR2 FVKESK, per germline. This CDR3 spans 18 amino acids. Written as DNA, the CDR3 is TGTGCCAGCAGCCAAGATCTTCTGAGCGGGAGGTCGATCCATGAGCAGTTCTTC. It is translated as CASSQDLLSGRSIHEQFF.

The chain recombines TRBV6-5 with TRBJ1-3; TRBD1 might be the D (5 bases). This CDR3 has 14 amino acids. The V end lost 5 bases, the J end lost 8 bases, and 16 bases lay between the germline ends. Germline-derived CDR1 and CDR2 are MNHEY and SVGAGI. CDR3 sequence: CASSTRAGVHTIYF. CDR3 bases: TGTGCCAGCAGTACCCGGGCGGGGGTACACACCATATATTTT.

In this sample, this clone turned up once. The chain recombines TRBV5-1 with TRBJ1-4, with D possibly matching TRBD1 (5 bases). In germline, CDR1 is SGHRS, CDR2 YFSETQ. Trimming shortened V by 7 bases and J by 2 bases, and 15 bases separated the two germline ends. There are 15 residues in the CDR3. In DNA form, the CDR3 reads TGCGCCAGCGGACTTTCAGGGACTACTAATGAAAAACTGTTTTTT. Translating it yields CASGLSGTTNEKLFF.

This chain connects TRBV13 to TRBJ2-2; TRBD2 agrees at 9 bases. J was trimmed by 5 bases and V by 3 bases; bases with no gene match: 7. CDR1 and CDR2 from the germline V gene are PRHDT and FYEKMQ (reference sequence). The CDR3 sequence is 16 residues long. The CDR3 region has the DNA TGTGCCAGCAGCTTTACTAGCGGGCATTGGACCGGGGAGCTGTTTTTT. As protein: CASSFTSGHWTGELFF.

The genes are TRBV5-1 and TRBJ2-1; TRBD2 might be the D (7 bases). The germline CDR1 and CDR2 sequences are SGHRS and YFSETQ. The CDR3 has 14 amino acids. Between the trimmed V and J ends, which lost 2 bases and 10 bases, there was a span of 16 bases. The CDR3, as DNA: TGCGCCAGCAGCTTACCCCCGGGGGGCAGGGAGCAGTTCTTC. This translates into CASSLPPGGREQFF. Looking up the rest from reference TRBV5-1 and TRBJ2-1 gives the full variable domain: KAGVTQTPRYLIKTRGQQVTLSCSPISGHRSVSWYQQTPGQGLQFLFEYFSETQRNKGNFPGRFSGRQFSNSRSEMNVSTLELGDSALYLCASSLPPGGREQFFGPGTRLTVL.

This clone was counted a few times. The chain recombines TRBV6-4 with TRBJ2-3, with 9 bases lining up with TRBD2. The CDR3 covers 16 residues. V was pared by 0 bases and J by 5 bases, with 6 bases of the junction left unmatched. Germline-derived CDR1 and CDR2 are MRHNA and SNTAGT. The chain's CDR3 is CASSDSPAGGLDTQYF. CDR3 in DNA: TGTGCCAGCAGTGACTCGCCGGCGGGGGGGCTAGATACGCAGTATTTT.

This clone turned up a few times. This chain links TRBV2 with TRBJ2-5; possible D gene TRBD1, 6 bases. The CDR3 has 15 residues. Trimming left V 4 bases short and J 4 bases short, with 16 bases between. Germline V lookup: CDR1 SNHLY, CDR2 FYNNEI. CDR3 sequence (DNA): TGTGCCAGCAGTGGAGGCAGGGGTTTAATAGAGACCCAGTACTTC. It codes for CASSGGRGLIETQYF.

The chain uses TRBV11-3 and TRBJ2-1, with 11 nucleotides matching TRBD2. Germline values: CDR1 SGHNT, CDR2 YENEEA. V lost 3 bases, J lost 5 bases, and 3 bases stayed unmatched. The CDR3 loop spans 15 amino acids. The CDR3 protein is CASSFTSGSHNEQFF. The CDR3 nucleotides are TGTGCCAGCAGCTTCACTAGCGGGAGTCACAATGAGCAGTTCTTC.

CDR3 sequence (DNA): TGTGCGAGCGGGGCGGGGGATTCCTACGAGCAGTACTTC. Its translation: CASGAGDSYEQYF. The rearrangement joins TRBV27 to TRBJ2-7; 7 nucleotides agree with TRBD2. Germline CDR1 reads MNHEY; CDR2 reads SMNVEV (reference sequence). CDR3 length equals 13 residues.

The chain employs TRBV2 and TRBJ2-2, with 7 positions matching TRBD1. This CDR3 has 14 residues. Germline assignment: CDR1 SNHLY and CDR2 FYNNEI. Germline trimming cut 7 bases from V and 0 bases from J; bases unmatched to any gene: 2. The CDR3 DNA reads TGTGCCAGCAAGGGACAGTCGAACACCGGGGAGCTGTTTTTT. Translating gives CASKGQSNTGELFF.

CDR3 sequence (DNA): TGTGCCAGCAGCACGAGGGACACCACCTTCTCCTACGAGCAGTACTTC. This sequence encodes CASSTRDTTFSYEQYF. The genes are TRBV7-6 and TRBJ2-7; TRBD1 might be the D (6 bases). V was trimmed by 5 bases and J by 0 bases, leaving 17 bases between them. This CDR3 region has 16 residues. The germline CDR1 and CDR2 sequences are SGHVS and FNYEAQ.

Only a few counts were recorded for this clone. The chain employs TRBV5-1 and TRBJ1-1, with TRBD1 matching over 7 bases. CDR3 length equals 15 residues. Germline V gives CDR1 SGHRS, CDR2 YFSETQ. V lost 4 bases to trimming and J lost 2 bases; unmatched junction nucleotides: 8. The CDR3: CASSGTGTVNTEAFF. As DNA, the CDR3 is TGCGCCAGCAGCGGTACCGGGACAGTCAACACTGAAGCTTTCTTT.

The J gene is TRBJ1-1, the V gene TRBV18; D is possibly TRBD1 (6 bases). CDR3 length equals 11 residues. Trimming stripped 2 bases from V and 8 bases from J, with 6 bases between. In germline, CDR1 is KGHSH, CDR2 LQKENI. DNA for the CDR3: TGTGCCAGCTCACCAGGGACAGAAGCTTTCTTT. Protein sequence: CASSPGTEAFF. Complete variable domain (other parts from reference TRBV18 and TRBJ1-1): NAGVMQNPRHLVRRRGQEARLRCSPMKGHSHVYWYRQLPEEGLKFMVYLQKENIIDESGMPKERFSAEFPKEGPSILRIQQVVRGDSAAYFCASSPGTEAFFGQGTRLTVV.

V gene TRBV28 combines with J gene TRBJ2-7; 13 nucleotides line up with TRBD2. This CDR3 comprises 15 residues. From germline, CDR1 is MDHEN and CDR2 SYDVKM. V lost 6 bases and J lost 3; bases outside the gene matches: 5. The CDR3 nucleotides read TGTGCCAGCAGGCAAGGGACTAGCGGGATCTACGAGCAGTACTTC. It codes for CASRQGTSGIYEQYF. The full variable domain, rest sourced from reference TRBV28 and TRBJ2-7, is DVKVTQSSRYLVKRTGEKVFLECVQDMDHENMFWYRQDPGLGLRLIYFSYDVKMKEKGDIPEGYSVSREKKERFSLILESASTNQTSMYLCASRQGTSGIYEQYFGPGTRLTVT.

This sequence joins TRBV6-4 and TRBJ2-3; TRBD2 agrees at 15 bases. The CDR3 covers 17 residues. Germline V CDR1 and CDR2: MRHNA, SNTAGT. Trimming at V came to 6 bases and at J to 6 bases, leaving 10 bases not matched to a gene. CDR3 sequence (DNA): TGTGCCAGCAGCAAGCCGGGACTAGCGGGGGGTAGGGATACGCAGTATTTT. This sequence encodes CASSKPGLAGGRDTQYF.

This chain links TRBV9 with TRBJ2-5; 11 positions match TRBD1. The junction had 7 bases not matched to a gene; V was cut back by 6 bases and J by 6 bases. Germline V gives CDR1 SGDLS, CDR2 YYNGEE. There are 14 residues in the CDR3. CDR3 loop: CASTRTGGAQTQYF. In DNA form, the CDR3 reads TGTGCCAGCACCAGGACAGGGGGCGCACAGACCCAGTACTTC.

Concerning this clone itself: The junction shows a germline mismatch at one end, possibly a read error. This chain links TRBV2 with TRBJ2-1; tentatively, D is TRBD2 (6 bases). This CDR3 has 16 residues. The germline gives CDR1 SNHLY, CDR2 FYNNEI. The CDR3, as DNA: TGTGCCAGCTATAAAGGGAGCGGCAACGTGGCGGGATTATGGGTCTTC. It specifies CASYKGSGNVAGLWVF.

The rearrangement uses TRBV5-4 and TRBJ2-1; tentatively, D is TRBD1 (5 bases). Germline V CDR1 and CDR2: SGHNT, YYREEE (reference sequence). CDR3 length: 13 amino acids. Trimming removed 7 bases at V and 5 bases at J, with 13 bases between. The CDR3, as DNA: TGTGCCAGCCATTTCGACAGACACAATGAGCAGTTCTTC. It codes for CASHFDRHNEQFF. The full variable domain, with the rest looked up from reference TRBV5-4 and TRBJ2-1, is ETGVTQSPTHLIKTRGQQVTLRCSSQSGHNTVSWYQQALGQGPQFIFQYYREEENGRGNFPPRFSGLQFPNYSSELNVNALELDDSALYLCASHFDRHNEQFFGPGTRLTVL.

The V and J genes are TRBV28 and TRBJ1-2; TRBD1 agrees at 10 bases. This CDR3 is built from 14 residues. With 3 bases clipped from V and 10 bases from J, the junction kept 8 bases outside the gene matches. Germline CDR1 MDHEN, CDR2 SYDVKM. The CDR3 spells CASSLTTGGTVYTF. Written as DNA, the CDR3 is TGTGCCAGCAGTTTGACGACAGGGGGCACCGTCTACACCTTC.

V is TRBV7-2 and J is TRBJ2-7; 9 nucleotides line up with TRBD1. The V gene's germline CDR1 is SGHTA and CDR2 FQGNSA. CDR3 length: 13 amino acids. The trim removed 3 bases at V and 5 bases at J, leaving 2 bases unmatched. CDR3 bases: TGTGCCAGCAGCTTCGACAGGGGGGACGAGCAGTACTTC. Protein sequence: CASSFDRGDEQYF.

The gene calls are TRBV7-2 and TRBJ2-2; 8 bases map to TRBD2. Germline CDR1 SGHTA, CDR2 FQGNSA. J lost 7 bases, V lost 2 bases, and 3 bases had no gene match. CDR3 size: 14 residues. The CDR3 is CASSLLGRVGELFF. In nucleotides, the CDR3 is TGTGCCAGCAGCTTACTCGGGAGGGTCGGGGAGCTGTTTTTT.

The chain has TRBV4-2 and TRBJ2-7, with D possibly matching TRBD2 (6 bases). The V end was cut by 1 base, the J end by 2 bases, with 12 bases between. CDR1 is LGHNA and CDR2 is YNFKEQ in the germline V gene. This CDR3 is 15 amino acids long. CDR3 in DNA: TGTGCCAGCAGCCAAGGGGGGGACGGTCCCTACGAGCAGTACTTC. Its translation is CASSQGGDGPYEQYF.

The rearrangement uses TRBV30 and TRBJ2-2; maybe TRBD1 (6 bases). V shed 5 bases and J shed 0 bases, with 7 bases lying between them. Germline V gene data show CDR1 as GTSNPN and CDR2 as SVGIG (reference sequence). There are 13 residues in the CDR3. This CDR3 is CAWGTTNTGELFF. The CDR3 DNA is TGTGCCTGGGGGACAACGAACACCGGGGAGCTGTTTTTT.

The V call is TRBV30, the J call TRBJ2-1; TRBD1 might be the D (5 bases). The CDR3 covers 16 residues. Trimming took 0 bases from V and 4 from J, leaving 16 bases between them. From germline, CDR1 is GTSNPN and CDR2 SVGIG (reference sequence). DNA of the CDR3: TGTGCCTGGAGTGTAACGGGCAGGGCGTCTTACAATGAGCAGTTCTTC. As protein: CAWSVTGRASYNEQFF.

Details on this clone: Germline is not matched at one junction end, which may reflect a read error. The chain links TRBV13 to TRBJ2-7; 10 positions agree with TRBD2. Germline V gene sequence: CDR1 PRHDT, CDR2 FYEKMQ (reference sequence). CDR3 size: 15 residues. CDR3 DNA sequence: TGTGCCAGCAGCCCGACCGGGACTAGCGACAACCTTTTGAACTTC. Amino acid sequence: CASSPTGTSDNLLNF.

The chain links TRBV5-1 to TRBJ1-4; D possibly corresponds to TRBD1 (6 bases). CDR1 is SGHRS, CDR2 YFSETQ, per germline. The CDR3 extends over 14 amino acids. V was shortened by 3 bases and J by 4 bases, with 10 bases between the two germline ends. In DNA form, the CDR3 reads TGCGCCAGCAGCTGGACAGTTAATAATGAAAAACTGTTTTTT. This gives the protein CASSWTVNNEKLFF.